This T cell receptor beta chain originates from a study of breast tumors, draining lymph nodes, adjacent tissues. Whole-study results and caveats: That most tumor T cells come from lymph nodes remained unproven. Tumor TCR diversity was below lymph nodes but above nontumor tissue. Data fit most tumor T cells coming from lymph node, expanding in tumor.

The CDR3 consists of 13 residues. CDR1 is SGDLS, CDR2 YYNGEE, per germline. V was cut by 4 bases and J by 2 bases, with 8 bases left in between. Samples came from axillary lymph nodes draining the breast cancer. This clonotype was counted many times. Its antigen is undetermined. In TCRdb, the multiplex PCR reads were re-called with MiXCR into one record per CDR3 protein. The sample shows about 180,000 distinct CDR3 sequences, roughly 30% of them seen only once. This clonotype originated in a female donor with breast cancer. Some clones in this sample may be carry-over from other donors' samples. This chain links TRBV9 with TRBJ2-3; D not certain. The sequenced sample consisted of axillary lymph node tissue. This chain's CDR3 is CASSRYDTDTQYF. The DNA of the CDR3 is TGTGCCAGCAGCCGATACGACACAGATACGCAGTATTTT.